These 5 T cell receptor beta chains came from one sample sequenced in a study of cytomegalovirus exposure and HLA in healthy donors. Measured with immunoSEQ multiplex PCR; TCRdb has only the in-frame clones, and not every one. The sample yields 100,000 to 150,000 clones, more than 75% seen once. Input material: PBMCs. The receptors come from a man younger than 30 in good health and CMV-seronegative.

The chain uses TRBV5-1 and TRBJ2-7, with TRBD1 identical over 7 bases. CDR1 SGHRS and CDR2 YFSETQ come from the germline V gene. Unmatched junction bases numbered 8, after V lost 4 bases and J lost 4 bases. This CDR3 is built from 14 residues. CDR3: CASSDPNRGYEQYF. The CDR3 DNA is TGCGCCAGCAGCGACCCTAACAGGGGATACGAGCAGTACTTC.

This clone was detected once. This rearrangement joins TRBV4-2 to TRBJ2-7, with TRBD2 identical over 11 bases. V trimming: 0 bases; J trimming: 0 bases; junction bases outside the gene matches: 4. Germline assignment: CDR1 LGHNA and CDR2 YNFKEQ. CDR3 length equals 17 residues. The CDR3 DNA follows: TGTGCCAGCAGCCAAGAAACTAGCGGGAGCCCCTCCTACGAGCAGTACTTC. It specifies CASSQETSGSPSYEQYF.

V usage is TRBV11-2 and J usage is TRBJ2-3, with 9 bases that match TRBD2. The V segment lost 8 bases and the J segment 6 bases; nucleotides outside the gene matches: 12. CDR3 length: 15 residues. Germline V gene sequence: CDR1 SGHAT, CDR2 FQNNGV. DNA of the CDR3: TGTGCCAGCCGACCCGTGGCGGGGGGGCAGGATACGCAGTATTTT. It specifies CASRPVAGGQDTQYF.

This clone was seen more than once but under ten times. The gene calls are TRBV19 and TRBJ1-2; 10 bases are a match to TRBD1. The CDR3 is 14 amino acids. CDR1 is LNHDA and CDR2 is SQIVND in the germline V gene (reference sequence). The V and J ends lost 5 bases and 8 bases, in that order; junction bases with no gene match: 8. CDR3 protein: CASSGTGASWGYTF. The CDR3 DNA sequence: TGTGCCAGTAGTGGGACAGGGGCTTCATGGGGCTACACCTTC.

V is TRBV5-1 and J is TRBJ1-4; 9 nucleotides agree with TRBD1. There are 14 residues in the CDR3. V was pared by 4 bases and J by 7 bases, with 5 bases of the junction left unmatched. In germline, CDR1 is SGHRS, CDR2 YFSETQ. This CDR3 is CASSTGTGIEKLFF. Written as DNA, the CDR3 is TGCGCCAGCAGCACTGGGACAGGGATTGAAAAACTGTTTTTT.